The T cell receptor (beta chain) under discussion was sequenced for a study of blood T cell repertoires in COVID-19. Overall study context: Both acute and convalescent COVID-19 samples were obtained from the United States, Italy and Spain. Sample material is recorded as cDNA or gDNA derived from T cells, B-cell-depleted T cells, or PBMCs.

The CDR3 has 16 amino acids. Germline V gene lookup returns CDR1 LGHDT and CDR2 YNNKEL (reference sequence). V shed 2 bases and J 2 bases; nucleotides not matched to a gene: 4. The authors' processing: By means of reference gene primer amplification, nucleated cell counts were estimated. Sequencing was performed with immunoSEQ multiplex PCR; in TCRdb, only in-frame clones are kept and a portion is missing. V and J calls and clone size follow that table, whereas D and trimming were derived from the DNA. This sample has around 270,000 clones; more than 85% occur once, and the top ten carry approximately 4.6%.

What was sequenced was peripheral blood. The origin of this receptor is a man aged 40-50 years with acute or convalescent COVID-19. The J gene is TRBJ2-3, the V gene TRBV3-1 (or the pseudogene TRBV3-2); TRBD1 matches at 10 bases. CDR3 loop: CASSQYGTGDTDTQYF. The CDR3 DNA reads TGTGCCAGCAGCCAATATGGGACAGGGGACACAGATACGCAGTATTTT.